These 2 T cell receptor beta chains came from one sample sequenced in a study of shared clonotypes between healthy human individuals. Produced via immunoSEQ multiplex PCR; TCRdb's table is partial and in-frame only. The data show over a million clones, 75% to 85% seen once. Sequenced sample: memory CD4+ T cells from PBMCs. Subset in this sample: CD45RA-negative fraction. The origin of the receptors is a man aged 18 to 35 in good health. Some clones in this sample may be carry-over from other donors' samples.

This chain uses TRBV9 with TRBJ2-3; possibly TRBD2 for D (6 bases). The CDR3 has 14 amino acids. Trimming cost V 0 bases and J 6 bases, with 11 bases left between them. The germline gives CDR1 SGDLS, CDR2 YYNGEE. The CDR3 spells CASSVVSSVDTQYF. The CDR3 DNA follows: TGTGCCAGCAGCGTAGTATCTAGCGTGGATACGCAGTATTTT.

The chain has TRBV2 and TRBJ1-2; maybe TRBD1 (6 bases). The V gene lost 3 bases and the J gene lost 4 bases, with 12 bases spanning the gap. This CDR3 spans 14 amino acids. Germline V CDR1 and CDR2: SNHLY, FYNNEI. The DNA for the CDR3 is TGTGCCAGCAGTGAGAGGGGCAGGGGCTATGGCTACACCTTC. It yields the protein CASSERGRGYGYTF.